The present entry profiles one TCR beta chain with its context. The data belong to a study of shared clonotypes between healthy human individuals. Germline lookup yields CDR1 SGHTS and CDR2 YDEGEE. V lost 1 base to trimming and J lost 0 bases; unmatched junction nucleotides: 5. There are 17 residues in the CDR3. Generated by immunoSEQ multiplex PCR, the TCRdb table keeps only in-frame clones and is missing some. The data show approximately 2,000,000 clones, just under 95% seen once. The rearrangement links TRBV5-8 to TRBJ2-1; TRBD2 matches 9 bases. The sequence derives from a man aged 18 to 30 in good health. Some clones in this sample may be carry-over from other donors' samples. Sequencing was done on a sample of naive CD4+ T cells from PBMCs. Indicated subset: CD45RA+ positively selected. The CDR3 protein is CASSLFAGGSSYNEQFF. Written as DNA, the CDR3 is TGTGCCAGCAGCTTGTTTGCGGGAGGGAGCTCCTACAATGAGCAGTTCTTC.